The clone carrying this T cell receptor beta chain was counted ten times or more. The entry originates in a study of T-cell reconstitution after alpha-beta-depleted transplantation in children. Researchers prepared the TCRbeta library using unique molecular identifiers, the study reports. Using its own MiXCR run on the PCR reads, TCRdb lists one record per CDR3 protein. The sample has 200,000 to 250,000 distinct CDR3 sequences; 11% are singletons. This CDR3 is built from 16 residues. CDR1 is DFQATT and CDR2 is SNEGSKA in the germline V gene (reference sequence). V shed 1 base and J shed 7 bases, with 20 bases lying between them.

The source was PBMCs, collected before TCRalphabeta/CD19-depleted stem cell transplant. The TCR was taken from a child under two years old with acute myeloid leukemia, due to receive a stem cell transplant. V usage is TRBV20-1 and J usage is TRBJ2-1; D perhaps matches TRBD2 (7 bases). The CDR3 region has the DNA TGCAGTGCTAGAGGGGGGGGGCTAGCATCGTTAAATGAGCAGTTCTTC. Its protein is CSARGGGLASLNEQFF.